This T cell receptor beta chain was observed in a study of prognosis after radiotherapy for stage I lung cancer. Overall study results and limits: The study found lower Shannon entropy after stereotactic body radiation therapy in patients who developed distant metastases.

This clonotype was recorded at least ten times. The antigen remains unidentified. From genomic DNA, TCR beta CDR3 was amplified by two-round multiplex PCR. The first PCR round targeted every TRBV and TRBJ gene with specific primers. TCRdb redid the calling of the multiplex PCR reads with MiXCR, one entry per CDR3 protein. The sample gives 50,000 or so distinct CDR3 sequences, 30% to 40% of which show up once; about 9.2% is in the top ten. Germline CDR1 SGDLS, CDR2 YYNGEE. The CDR3 length is 16 residues. V gave up 0 bases and J gave up 1 base; unmatched junction bases: 5. V is TRBV9 and J is TRBJ2-3, with 7 bases fitting TRBD2. This TCR came from a donor aged 50 or older with non-small cell lung cancer. This material consisted of PBMCs, taken before or after stereotactic body radiation therapy (not recorded which). CDR3 sequence reads: CASSVGWGGGTDTQYF. The CDR3 coding sequence is TGTGCCAGCAGCGTAGGCTGGGGAGGGGGCACAGATACGCAGTATTTT.